These 20 T cell receptor beta chains originate from one sample sequenced in a study of blood T cell repertoires in COVID-19. The data were produced by immunoSEQ multiplex PCR, yet TCRdb's version contains in-frame clones alone and is incomplete. Among roughly 520,000 clones listed, approximately 88% were seen once. Sequencing was done on a sample of PBMCs or T cells enriched from blood (not recorded which). The receptors come from a woman aged 40-49 years who had recovered from COVID-19.

In this sample, this clone turned up a few times. V usage is TRBV5-1 and J usage is TRBJ2-7, with a tentative D call TRBD1 (5 bases). Deletions cut 5 bases from V and 5 bases from J, with 17 bases between. Germline CDR1 is SGHRS and CDR2 is YFSETQ. This CDR3 has 14 amino acids. The CDR3 sequence is CASSGGGRVNEQYF. As DNA, the CDR3 is TGCGCCAGCAGTGGCGGTGGCAGGGTAAACGAGCAGTACTTC.

J is TRBJ1-3 and V is TRBV2, with 7 positions matching TRBD1. Germline V lookup: CDR1 SNHLY, CDR2 FYNNEI. The CDR3 is 16 amino acids. The V gene end was trimmed by 1 base and the J gene end by 4 bases; junction bases not matched to a gene: 7. CDR3 protein: CASSEVAGGIGNTIYF. CDR3 DNA sequence: TGTGCCAGCAGTGAAGTGGCAGGGGGAATCGGAAACACCATATATTTT.

This rearrangement joins TRBV4-1 to TRBJ2-7; D unclear. CDR3 length equals 16 residues. V shed 2 bases and J shed 6 bases, with 20 bases lying between them. CDR1 MGHRA and CDR2 YSYEKL come from the germline V gene. In nucleotides, the CDR3 is TGCGCCAGCAGCCAAAATACCCATTGGCGGCTCCGCGAGCAGTACTTC. Translated: CASSQNTHWRLREQYF.

This chain uses TRBV5-4 with TRBJ2-1, with D tentatively TRBD1 (6 bases). V lost 0 bases and J 5 bases, leaving 15 bases between the germline ends. This CDR3 spans 16 amino acids. In germline, CDR1 is SGHNT, CDR2 YYREEE (reference sequence). The CDR3 loop is CASSLGWAGADNEQFF. The CDR3 nucleotides are TGTGCCAGCAGCTTGGGGTGGGCAGGGGCGGACAATGAGCAGTTCTTC.

This rearrangement joins TRBV10-3 to TRBJ1-5; 12 bases agree with TRBD1. Germline V gives CDR1 ENHRY, CDR2 SYGVKD. The CDR3 spans 16 residues. The trim removed 2 bases at V and 6 bases at J, leaving 5 bases unmatched. Here the CDR3 DNA reads TGTGCCATCAGTGAGGGGACAGGGGGCGCGGTTCAGCCCCAGCATTTT. Amino acid sequence: CAISEGTGGAVQPQHF.

The chain recombines TRBV5-4 with TRBJ1-2, with 9 bases fitting TRBD1. The CDR3 sequence is 13 residues long. The J segment lost 6 bases and the V segment lost 4 bases, leaving 4 bases of the junction unmatched. The germline CDR1 and CDR2 sequences are SGHNT and YYREEE (reference sequence). CDR3 nucleotide sequence: TGTGCCAGCAGCCCCTGGACAGGGGATGGCTACACCTTC. Amino acids: CASSPWTGDGYTF.

The chain has TRBV5-5 and TRBJ2-3; 7 nucleotides line up with TRBD2. This CDR3 contains 18 residues. Germline V gives CDR1 SGHKS, CDR2 YYEKEE (reference sequence). Trimming at V came to 2 bases and at J to 2 bases, leaving 14 bases not matched to a gene. CDR3 region: CASSFRGRANLDTDTQYF. The CDR3 DNA reads as TGTGCCAGCAGCTTTCGGGGGAGGGCCAACTTAGACACAGATACGCAGTATTTT.

The rearrangement links TRBV9 to TRBJ2-5; 7 positions agree with TRBD1. CDR1 and CDR2 from the germline V gene are SGDLS and YYNGEE. The junction had 13 bases not matched to a gene; V was cut back by 3 bases and J by 5 bases. This CDR3 has 16 amino acids. The CDR3 nucleotides are TGTGCCAGCAGCGCTCCCGGGACAGCCCTGGGGGAGACCCAGTACTTC. Protein: CASSAPGTALGETQYF. The full variable domain, completed using reference TRBV9 and TRBJ2-5, is DSGVTQTPKHLITATGQRVTLRCSPRSGDLSVYWYQQSLDQGLQFLIQYYNGEERAKGNILERFSAQQFPDLHSELNLSSLELGDSALYFCASSAPGTALGETQYFGPGTRLLVL.

This clone was detected only once. V gene TRBV6-4 combines with J gene TRBJ2-2; maybe TRBD1 (6 bases). From germline, CDR1 is MRHNA and CDR2 SNTAGT. The CDR3 totals 18 residues. V was clipped by 3 bases and J by 4 bases, with 21 bases between them. The CDR3 is CASSERGTGWTSTGELFF. The CDR3 region has the DNA TGTGCCAGCAGTGAGAGGGGAACAGGGTGGACGAGCACCGGGGAGCTGTTTTTT.

J is TRBJ2-5 and V is TRBV27; D unresolved. The ends were cut back, 4 bases at V and 1 base at J, with 7 bases in the middle. Germline V lookup: CDR1 MNHEY, CDR2 SMNVEV (reference sequence). The CDR3 extends over 13 amino acids. CDR3 residues: CASSSVLQETQYF. DNA of the CDR3: TGTGCCAGCAGTTCGGTCCTCCAAGAGACCCAGTACTTC.

The J gene is TRBJ2-1, the V gene TRBV27, with a weak D call TRBD2 (5 bases). This CDR3 has 16 residues. Trimming took off 3 bases at V and 0 bases at J, with 12 bases between the two ends. Germline V gene data show CDR1 as MNHEY and CDR2 as SMNVEV (reference sequence). The DNA of the CDR3 is TGTGCCAGCAGTTTTCTGTCCAGCGGCTCCTACAATGAGCAGTTCTTC. Translating it yields CASSFLSSGSYNEQFF.

J is TRBJ2-4 and V is TRBV7-8, with TRBD1 matching over 10 bases. CDR1 SGHVS and CDR2 FQNEAQ come from the germline V gene. The ends lost 5 bases at V and 1 base at J; junction bases unmatched: 8. The CDR3 loop spans 17 amino acids. The CDR3 sequence: CASSPPGTGVAKNIQYF. CDR3 DNA: TGTGCCAGCAGCCCTCCCGGGACAGGGGTGGCCAAAAACATTCAGTACTTC.

The rearrangement uses TRBV19 and TRBJ1-2, with 7 bases that match TRBD1. Per germline, CDR1 LNHDA and CDR2 SQIVND (reference sequence). The CDR3 contains 14 residues. V lost 3 bases to trimming and J lost 5 bases; unmatched junction nucleotides: 6. CDR3 protein: CASSMGDRVYGYTF. The CDR3 bases are TGTGCCAGTAGTATGGGAGACAGGGTTTATGGCTACACCTTC.

The V gene is TRBV19, the J gene TRBJ1-5; 7 bases are shared with TRBD1. J gave up 4 bases and V 4 bases, and 4 bases lay outside the gene matches. Germline V CDR1 and CDR2: LNHDA, SQIVND (reference sequence). CDR3 length equals 14 residues. Written as DNA, the CDR3 is TGTGCCAGTAGTAGCCAGGGGGTAAATCAGCCCCAGCATTTT. As protein: CASSSQGVNQPQHF.

This clone has a handful of counts. V gene TRBV5-1 combines with J gene TRBJ2-2; tentative D call: TRBD1 (5 bases). Trimming removed 0 bases at V and 5 bases at J, with 5 bases between. The germline gives CDR1 SGHRS, CDR2 YFSETQ. The CDR3 contains 13 residues. The CDR3 loop reads CASSLEGTGELFF. The CDR3 DNA is TGCGCCAGCAGCTTGGAGGGGACCGGGGAGCTGTTTTTT.

This chain joins TRBV2 and TRBJ2-3, with D tentatively TRBD1 (6 bases). Germline V gene lookup returns CDR1 SNHLY and CDR2 FYNNEI. Trimming left V 6 bases short and J 0 bases short, with 13 bases between. The CDR3 contains 15 residues. Here the CDR3 reads CASSEGTLSTDTQYF. CDR3 nucleotide sequence: TGTGCCAGCAGCGAGGGGACATTGAGCACAGATACGCAGTATTTT.

The V and J genes are TRBV5-4 and TRBJ2-2, with D possibly being TRBD1 (6 bases). The germline V gene has CDR1 SGHNT and CDR2 YYREEE (reference sequence). The V and J ends lost 5 bases and 0 bases respectively, with 11 bases between them. This CDR3 has 15 residues. The DNA for the CDR3 is TGTGCCAGCAGGATACAGGGATCGAACACCGGGGAGCTGTTTTTT. It translates to CASRIQGSNTGELFF.

The chain uses TRBV5-6 and TRBJ1-1; a possible D gene is TRBD1 (5 bases). CDR3 size: 14 residues. Per the germline V gene, CDR1 is SGHDT and CDR2 is YYEEEE. V lost 4 bases and J 1 base, leaving 11 bases between the germline ends. The CDR3 region is CASSAGGRNTEAFF. DNA of the CDR3: TGTGCCAGCAGCGCCGGGGGTAGGAACACTGAAGCTTTCTTT.

V gene TRBV6-2 or TRBV6-3 combines with J gene TRBJ1-1, with 7 positions matching TRBD1. The V and J ends lost 6 bases and 4 bases, in that order; junction bases with no gene match: 11. The CDR3 spans 15 residues. In germline, CDR1 is MNHEY, CDR2 SVGEGT. CDR3 region: CASSGKDRYSTEAFF. The CDR3 DNA follows: TGTGCCAGCAGCGGAAAGGACAGGTATAGCACTGAAGCTTTCTTT.

The V and J genes are TRBV24-1 and TRBJ1-2; TRBD1 might be the D (6 bases). V was clipped by 7 bases and J by 8 bases, with 16 bases between them. This CDR3 is 13 amino acids long. Looked up from germline, CDR1 is KGHDR and CDR2 is SFDVKD. The DNA for the CDR3 is TGTGCCACCAGCCACGCAGGGGCCAGCGGCTACACCTTC. This sequence encodes CATSHAGASGYTF.